Shown below are 29 T cell receptor beta chains from a single sample sequenced in a study of blood T cell repertoires in COVID-19. Sequencing was performed with immunoSEQ multiplex PCR; in TCRdb, only in-frame clones are kept and a portion is missing. Here the sample spans 6,000 or so clones, around 84% being singletons. The sequenced sample was peripheral blood. The receptors were sampled from a human donor with active COVID-19. The donor label of this sample is uncertain.

This clone appeared a single time. The chain carries TRBV6-2 or TRBV6-3 and TRBJ2-1; D call uncertain. Per the germline V gene, CDR1 is MNHEY and CDR2 is SVGEGT. The CDR3 runs 16 residues. The V and J ends lost 1 base and 3 bases respectively, with 13 bases between them. CDR3 loop: CASSYFTSFSYNEQFF. The DNA for the CDR3 is TGTGCCAGCAGTTACTTTACGTCATTTAGCTACAATGAGCAGTTCTTC.

The CDR3 sequence is CASGGQVKNTEAFF. The DNA for the CDR3 is TGTGCTAGTGGTGGACAGGTTAAAAACACTGAAGCTTTCTTT. The chain is built from TRBV12-5 and TRBJ1-1; 7 positions agree with TRBD1. CDR3 size: 14 residues. CDR1 is LGHNT, CDR2 FRNRAP, per germline. Germline trimming cut 5 bases from V and 2 bases from J; bases unmatched to any gene: 5.

The sample holds one count of this clone. This chain connects TRBV6-5 to TRBJ1-5; 8 bases are a match to TRBD1. The CDR3 loop spans 16 amino acids. The germline V gene has CDR1 MNHEY and CDR2 SVGAGI. V trimming: 0 bases; J trimming: 7 bases; junction bases outside the gene matches: 8. The CDR3 region has the DNA TGTGCCAGCAGTTACTCGGCAGGGGGCCAGGGACAGCCCCAGCATTTT. Translating gives CASSYSAGGQGQPQHF.

The J gene is TRBJ2-1, the V gene TRBV5-4; 11 nucleotides match TRBD2. There are 15 residues in the CDR3. With 4 bases clipped from V and 7 bases from J, the junction kept 7 bases outside the gene matches. The germline CDR1 and CDR2 sequences are SGHNT and YYREEE (reference sequence). CDR3 in DNA: TGTGCCAGCAGCGAGCCGACTAGCGGGAAGAATGAGCAGTTCTTC. Protein: CASSEPTSGKNEQFF. Based on the CDR3 plus reference TRBV5-4 and TRBJ2-1, the full variable domain is ETGVTQSPTHLIKTRGQQVTLRCSSQSGHNTVSWYQQALGQGPQFIFQYYREEENGRGNFPPRFSGLQFPNYSSELNVNALELDDSALYLCASSEPTSGKNEQFFGPGTRLTVL.

The V and J genes are TRBV3-1 (or the pseudogene TRBV3-2) and TRBJ2-1; D not resolved. Germline lookup yields CDR1 LGHDT and CDR2 YNNKEL (reference sequence). V was cut by 1 base and J by 8 bases, with 12 bases left in between. The CDR3 has 14 residues. CDR3 bases: TGTGCCAGCAGCCAAGCATCTAGTATCGATGAGCAGTTCTTC. It specifies CASSQASSIDEQFF.

This clone appeared a single time. The rearrangement links TRBV4-1 to TRBJ2-2; 11 nucleotides align to TRBD1. From germline, CDR1 is MGHRA and CDR2 YSYEKL. The V and J ends lost 1 base and 0 bases, in that order; junction bases with no gene match: 4. This CDR3 region has 18 residues. The CDR3 DNA is TGCGCCAGCAGCCAAGTAGGGACAGGGGGTGCGAACACCGGGGAGCTGTTTTTT. This sequence encodes CASSQVGTGGANTGELFF.

The chain links TRBV2 to TRBJ1-3, with a weak D call TRBD1 (5 bases). Germline CDR1 SNHLY, CDR2 FYNNEI. The CDR3 covers 14 residues. V lost 5 bases and J lost 2, with 10 bases in between. CDR3 sequence reads: CASSRTITGNTIYF. The CDR3 DNA reads TGTGCCAGCAGTCGGACAATTACTGGAAACACCATATATTTT.

This clone was seen only a few times. V gene TRBV7-2 combines with J gene TRBJ2-7; maybe TRBD1 (5 bases). Trimming shortened V by 5 bases and J by 3 bases, and 8 bases separated the two germline ends. This CDR3 contains 12 residues. CDR1 is SGHTA and CDR2 is FQGNSA in the germline V gene. The CDR3 reads CASSRQRYEQYF. CDR3 nucleotide sequence: TGTGCCAGCAGCCGACAGCGCTACGAGCAGTACTTC.

This clone appeared once. This chain connects TRBV4-2 to TRBJ1-5; no clear D gene. Trimming shortened V by 1 base and J by 4 bases, and 17 bases separated the two germline ends. The germline V gene encodes CDR1 LGHNA and CDR2 YNFKEQ. CDR3 length: 17 residues. The CDR3 coding sequence is TGTGCCAGCAGCCAAGGGCTAAGCCCAAGACAAAATCAGCCCCAGCATTTT. It yields the protein CASSQGLSPRQNQPQHF.

This clone was seen only once. The J gene is TRBJ2-2, the V gene TRBV19; TRBD1 agrees at 7 bases. The V segment lost 4 bases and the J segment 5 bases; nucleotides outside the gene matches: 1. Per the germline V gene, CDR1 is LNHDA and CDR2 is SQIVND (reference sequence). The CDR3 extends over 13 amino acids. The CDR3 DNA reads TGTGCCAGTAGTAACAGGGGAACCGGGGAGCTGTTTTTT. The encoded protein is CASSNRGTGELFF.

In this sample, this clone is medium-sized (0.01 to 0.1%). The chain employs TRBV4-1 and TRBJ1-1, with a weak D call TRBD1 (5 bases). Germline CDR1 is MGHRA and CDR2 is YSYEKL. The CDR3 is 19 amino acids. With 1 base removed from V and 1 base from J, the gap between germline ends came to 22 bases. CDR3 amino acids: CASSQVDRYSGQGNTEAFF. For the CDR3, the DNA is TGCGCCAGCAGCCAAGTTGATAGGTACTCAGGGCAGGGGAACACTGAAGCTTTCTTT.

CDR3 sequence (DNA): TGTGCCAGCAGCTTAGTCGGGCCCCAGCAGGGTTTGTCGGGAAACACCATATATTTT. It is translated as CASSLVGPQQGLSGNTIYF. The chain employs TRBV11-2 and TRBJ1-3; D might be TRBD1 (5 bases). The CDR3 sequence is 19 residues long. The V end was cut by 1 base, the J end by 4 bases, with 23 bases between. Germline CDR1 is SGHAT and CDR2 is FQNNGV.

The V gene is TRBV12-3 or TRBV12-4, the J gene TRBJ2-7; 8 bases match TRBD1. The CDR3 covers 13 residues. The trim removed 7 bases at V and 5 bases at J, leaving 7 bases unmatched. DNA of the CDR3: TGTGCCAGCACTCAGGGGGCAGGCCACGAGCAGTACTTC. Residues: CASTQGAGHEQYF.

This sequence joins TRBV7-9 and TRBJ1-2; unclear D gene. Trimming pared 1 base from V and 7 bases from J, leaving 13 bases between. Germline CDR1 is SEHNR and CDR2 is FQNEAQ (reference sequence). There are 14 residues in the CDR3. This CDR3 is CASSLGQALGGYTF. DNA for the CDR3: TGTGCCAGCAGCTTAGGGCAGGCACTCGGTGGCTACACCTTC.

The chain links TRBV30 to TRBJ2-5, with a possible D match to TRBD2 (6 bases). Germline V lookup: CDR1 GTSNPN, CDR2 SVGIG (reference sequence). The ends were cut back, 3 bases at V and 5 bases at J, with 10 bases in the middle. The CDR3 runs 12 residues. The CDR3, as DNA: TGTGCCTGGAGGGCGGGGCGCGAGACCCAGTACTTC. The encoded protein is CAWRAGRETQYF.

The J gene is TRBJ1-2, the V gene TRBV11-2, with D maybe TRBD1 (5 bases). The CDR3 is 14 amino acids. V dropped 5 bases and J dropped 7 bases, with 17 bases sitting between them. Looked up from germline, CDR1 is SGHAT and CDR2 is FQNNGV. This CDR3 is CASSPGHVGGGYTF. CDR3 nucleotide sequence: TGTGCCAGCAGCCCCGGTCATGTGGGGGGTGGCTACACCTTC.

The chain carries TRBV4-3 and TRBJ2-1, with TRBD2 matching 8 bases. Trimming cost V 3 bases and J 1 base; bases outside gene matches: 2. This CDR3 has 15 residues. Germline CDR1 and CDR2: LGHNA and YSLEER. The CDR3 region is CASSQGGGSYNEQFF. CDR3 bases: TGCGCCAGCAGCCAGGGCGGGGGGTCCTACAATGAGCAGTTCTTC.

V gene TRBV28 combines with J gene TRBJ2-2; no clear D. Germline CDR1 is MDHEN and CDR2 is SYDVKM. V was trimmed by 6 bases and J by 2 bases, leaving 13 bases between them. The CDR3 runs 15 residues. CDR3 sequence (DNA): TGTGCCAGCAGCCGCGAGCACAGAAACACCGGGGAGCTGTTTTTT. This translates into CASSREHRNTGELFF.

The chain joins TRBV7-9 to TRBJ1-4, with D unclear. Deletions cut 7 bases from V and 0 bases from J, with 12 bases between. This CDR3 spans 15 amino acids. Germline lookup yields CDR1 SEHNR and CDR2 FQNEAQ (reference sequence). The CDR3 loop reads CASILAGSTNEKLFF. For the CDR3, the DNA is TGTGCCAGCATCCTCGCAGGCTCAACTAATGAAAAACTGTTTTTT.

This clone has only one observation. The chain has TRBV2 and TRBJ2-5; TRBD2 matches 13 bases. The CDR3 is 20 amino acids. Germline V gives CDR1 SNHLY, CDR2 FYNNEI. After removal of 8 bases from V and 1 base from J, the junction contained 19 bases not matched to a gene. The CDR3 sequence is CASGGEEHKTSGGIQETQYF. For the CDR3, the DNA is TGTGCCAGCGGTGGCGAGGAACACAAGACTAGCGGGGGGATCCAAGAGACCCAGTACTTC. The complete variable domain, with remaining parts taken from reference TRBV2 and TRBJ2-5, reads EPEVTQTPSHQVTQMGQEVILRCVPISNHLYFYWYRQILGQKVEFLVSFYNNEISEKSEIFDDQFSVERPDGSNFTLKIRSTKLEDSAMYFCASGGEEHKTSGGIQETQYFGPGTRLLVL.

V and J are TRBV30 and TRBJ2-6; D is ambiguous. The CDR3 extends over 14 amino acids. Germline loops: CDR1 GTSNPN, CDR2 SVGIG (reference sequence). Trimming removed 2 bases at V and 5 bases at J, with 10 bases between. Here the CDR3 DNA reads TGTGCCTGGAGTCGTCGGAGATGGGCCAACGTCCTGACTTTC. Protein: CAWSRRRWANVLTF.

This clone is a singleton in its sample. The V call is TRBV9, the J call TRBJ2-7, with TRBD2 identical over 7 bases. CDR3 size: 15 residues. Germline V gene lookup returns CDR1 SGDLS and CDR2 YYNGEE. V lost 7 bases, J lost 3 bases, and 13 bases stayed unmatched. The CDR3 region has the DNA TGTGCCAGCCAGGACTGGGGAGGGCCCCACTACGAGCAGTACTTC. Translating it yields CASQDWGGPHYEQYF.

This chain's CDR3 is CASTQQSAGGYEQYF. The CDR3 DNA is TGTGCCAGCACTCAACAGTCGGCAGGGGGGTACGAGCAGTACTTC. V is TRBV28 and J is TRBJ2-7; D perhaps matches TRBD1 (7 bases). Trimming cost V 7 bases and J 4 bases, with 20 bases left between them. Germline values: CDR1 MDHEN, CDR2 SYDVKM. The CDR3 extends over 15 amino acids.

V usage is TRBV5-6 and J usage is TRBJ2-3; TRBD1 aligns across 7 bases. The CDR3 is made up of 15 amino acids. Germline V gene sequence: CDR1 SGHDT, CDR2 YYEEEE. Trimming at V came to 1 base and at J to 4 bases, leaving 6 bases not matched to a gene. CDR3 in amino acids: CASSLYQGVADTQYF. The CDR3 DNA reads as TGTGCCAGCAGCTTGTACCAGGGGGTGGCAGATACGCAGTATTTT.

DNA of the CDR3: TGTGCCAGTAGTATAGATCTGGACAGGAGGGAGGAAAAACTGTTTTTT. Protein product: CASSIDLDRREEKLFF. This rearrangement joins TRBV19 to TRBJ1-4; 7 bases are a match to TRBD1. CDR1 is LNHDA, CDR2 SQIVND, per germline (reference sequence). Germline trimming cut 0 bases from V and 8 bases from J; bases unmatched to any gene: 9. CDR3 length equals 16 residues. Together with reference TRBV19 and TRBJ1-4, the CDR3 gives the full variable domain: DGGITQSPKYLFRKEGQNVTLSCEQNLNHDAMYWYRQDPGQGLRLIYYSQIVNDFQKGDIAEGYSVSREKKESFPLTVTSAQKNPTAFYLCASSIDLDRREEKLFFGSGTQLSVL.

The V and J genes are TRBV11-3 and TRBJ2-1; tentatively, D is TRBD1 (5 bases). The CDR3 length is 17 residues. CDR1 and CDR2 from the germline V gene are SGHNT and YENEEA. With 1 base removed from V and 1 base from J, the gap between germline ends came to 14 bases. The CDR3 loop reads CASSLGSGKGSYNEQFF. As DNA, the CDR3 is TGTGCCAGCAGCTTAGGGTCAGGGAAAGGGTCCTACAATGAGCAGTTCTTC.

The chain is built from TRBV28 and TRBJ1-5, with a possible D match to TRBD1 (5 bases). Trimming shortened V by 2 bases and J by 0 bases, and 11 bases separated the two germline ends. Looked up from germline, CDR1 is MDHEN and CDR2 is SYDVKM. This CDR3 is 16 amino acids long. The chain's CDR3 is CASSLRYRNSNQPQHF. The CDR3 DNA sequence: TGTGCCAGCAGTTTACGTTACAGGAATAGCAATCAGCCCCAGCATTTT.

The V gene is TRBV24-1, the J gene TRBJ2-1; 8 nucleotides agree with TRBD2. With 1 base clipped from V and 6 bases from J, the junction kept 7 bases outside the gene matches. There are 16 residues in the CDR3. Germline lookup yields CDR1 KGHDR and CDR2 SFDVKD. CDR3 nucleotides: TGTGCCACCAGTGATTTTGGGACTAGTGGCTCCAATGAGCAGTTCTTC. Its translation: CATSDFGTSGSNEQFF.

The V gene is TRBV6-1, the J gene TRBJ1-6; D is ambiguous. Per the germline V gene, CDR1 is MNHNS and CDR2 is SASEGT. The CDR3 runs to 12 residues. The V gene lost 3 bases and the J gene lost 8 bases, with 5 bases spanning the gap. CDR3 sequence: CASSDLYSPLHF. CDR3 nucleotide sequence: TGTGCCAGCAGTGACCTATATTCACCCCTCCACTTT.